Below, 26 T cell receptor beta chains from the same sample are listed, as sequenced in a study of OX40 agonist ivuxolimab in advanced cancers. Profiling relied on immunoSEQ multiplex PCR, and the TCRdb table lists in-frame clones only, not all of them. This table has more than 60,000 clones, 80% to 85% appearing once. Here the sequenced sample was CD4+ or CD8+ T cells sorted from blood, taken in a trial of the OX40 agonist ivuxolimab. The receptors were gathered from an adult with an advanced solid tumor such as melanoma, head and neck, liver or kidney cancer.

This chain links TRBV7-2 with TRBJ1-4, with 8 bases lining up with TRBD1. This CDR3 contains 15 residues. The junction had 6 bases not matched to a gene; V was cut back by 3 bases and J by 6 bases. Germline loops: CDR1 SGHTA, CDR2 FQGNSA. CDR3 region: CASSLSGQVDEKLFF. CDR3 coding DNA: TGTGCCAGCAGCTTGTCGGGACAGGTCGATGAAAAACTGTTTTTT.

The CDR3 is CASSVEGTGYNSPLHF. The CDR3 DNA reads as TGTGCCAGCAGCGTAGAAGGGACAGGGTATAATTCACCCCTCCACTTT. The gene calls are TRBV9 and TRBJ1-6; 9 bases agree with TRBD1. V was clipped by 0 bases and J by 4 bases; unmatched bases: 2. The V gene's germline CDR1 is SGDLS and CDR2 YYNGEE. CDR3 length equals 16 residues.

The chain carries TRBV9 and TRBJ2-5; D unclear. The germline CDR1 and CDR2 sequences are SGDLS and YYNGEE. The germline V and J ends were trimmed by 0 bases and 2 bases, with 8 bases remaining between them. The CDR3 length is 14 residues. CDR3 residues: CASSVGLPQETQYF. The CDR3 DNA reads TGTGCCAGCAGCGTAGGGCTACCTCAAGAGACCCAGTACTTC.

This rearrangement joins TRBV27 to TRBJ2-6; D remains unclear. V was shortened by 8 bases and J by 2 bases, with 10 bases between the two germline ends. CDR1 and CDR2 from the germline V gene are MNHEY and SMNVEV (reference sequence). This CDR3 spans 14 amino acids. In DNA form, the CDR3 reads TGTGCCAGCTGCATAACCGCTGGGGCCAACGTCCTGACTTTC. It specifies CASCITAGANVLTF.

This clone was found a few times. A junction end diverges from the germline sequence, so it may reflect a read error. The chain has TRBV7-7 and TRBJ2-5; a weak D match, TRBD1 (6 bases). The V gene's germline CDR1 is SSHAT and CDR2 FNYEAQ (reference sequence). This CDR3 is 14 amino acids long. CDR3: CASSSALQGETQYF. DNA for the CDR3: TGTGCTAGCAGCTCCGCCTTACAGGGAGAGACCCAGTACTTC.

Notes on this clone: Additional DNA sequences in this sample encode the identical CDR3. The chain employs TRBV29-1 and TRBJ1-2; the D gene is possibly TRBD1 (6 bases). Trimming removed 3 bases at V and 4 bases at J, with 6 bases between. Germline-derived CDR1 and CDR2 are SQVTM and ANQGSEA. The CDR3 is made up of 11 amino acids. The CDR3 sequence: CSVDRGYGYTF. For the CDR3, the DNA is TGCAGCGTTGACAGGGGCTATGGCTACACCTTC.

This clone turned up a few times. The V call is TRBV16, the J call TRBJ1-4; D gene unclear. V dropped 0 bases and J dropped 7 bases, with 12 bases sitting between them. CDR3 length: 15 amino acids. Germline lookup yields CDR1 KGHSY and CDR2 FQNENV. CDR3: CASSQSTILGEKLFF. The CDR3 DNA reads TGTGCCAGCAGCCAATCGACCATCTTGGGTGAAAAACTGTTTTTT.

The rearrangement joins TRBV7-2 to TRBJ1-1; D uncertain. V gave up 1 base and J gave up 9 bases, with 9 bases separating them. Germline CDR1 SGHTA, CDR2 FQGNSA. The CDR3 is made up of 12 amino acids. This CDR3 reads CASSLVAVKAFF. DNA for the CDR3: TGTGCCAGCAGCTTAGTGGCAGTAAAAGCTTTCTTT.

Here the CDR3 DNA reads TGTGCCAGCAGCTTAGAGGCCCGAGGGGAGACCCAGTACTTC. It translates to CASSLEARGETQYF. V and J are TRBV11-1 and TRBJ2-5; possible D gene TRBD2, 5 bases. V lost 1 base and J 5 bases, leaving 11 bases between the germline ends. Germline V gene sequence: CDR1 SGHAT, CDR2 FQDESV (reference sequence). The CDR3 has 14 residues.

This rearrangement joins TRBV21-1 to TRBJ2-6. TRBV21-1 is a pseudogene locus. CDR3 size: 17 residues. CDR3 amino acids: CASSYNRGDPGANVLTF. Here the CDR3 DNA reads TGTGCCAGCAGCTATAATAGGGGGGACCCTGGGGCCAACGTCCTGACTTTC.

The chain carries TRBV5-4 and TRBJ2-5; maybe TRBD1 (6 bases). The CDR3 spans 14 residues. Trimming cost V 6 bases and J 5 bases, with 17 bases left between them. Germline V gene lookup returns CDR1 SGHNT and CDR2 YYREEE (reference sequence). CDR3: CASNRAQGGETQYF. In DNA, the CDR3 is TGTGCCAGCAATCGGGCACAGGGTGGGGAGACCCAGTACTTC.

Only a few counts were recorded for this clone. The CDR3 here is CASSQTSGGYEQYF. In nucleotides, the CDR3 is TGTGCCAGCAGCCAGACTAGCGGGGGGTACGAGCAGTACTTC. V gene TRBV4-2 combines with J gene TRBJ2-7; TRBD2 agrees at 13 bases. J gave up 4 bases and V 3 bases, and 0 bases lay outside the gene matches. Germline values: CDR1 LGHNA, CDR2 YNFKEQ. The CDR3 totals 14 residues.

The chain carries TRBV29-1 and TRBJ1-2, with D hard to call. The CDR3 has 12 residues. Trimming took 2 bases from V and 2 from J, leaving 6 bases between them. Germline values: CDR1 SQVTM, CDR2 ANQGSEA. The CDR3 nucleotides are TGCAGCGTTGAAATGGGAAACTATGGCTACACCTTC. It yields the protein CSVEMGNYGYTF. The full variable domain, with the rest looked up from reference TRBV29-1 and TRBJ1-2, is SAVISQKPSRDICQRGTSLTIQCQVDSQVTMMFWYRQQPGQSLTLIATANQGSEATYESGFVIDKFPISRPNLTFSTLTVSNMSPEDSSIYLCSVEMGNYGYTFGSGTRLTVV.

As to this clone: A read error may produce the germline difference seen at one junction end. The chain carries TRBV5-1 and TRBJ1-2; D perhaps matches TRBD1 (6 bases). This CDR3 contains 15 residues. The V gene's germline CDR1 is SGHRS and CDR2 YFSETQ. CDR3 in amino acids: CTSSLQPGAMHGYTF. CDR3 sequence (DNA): TGCACCAGCAGCTTGCAGCCAGGGGCAATGCATGGCTACACCTTC.

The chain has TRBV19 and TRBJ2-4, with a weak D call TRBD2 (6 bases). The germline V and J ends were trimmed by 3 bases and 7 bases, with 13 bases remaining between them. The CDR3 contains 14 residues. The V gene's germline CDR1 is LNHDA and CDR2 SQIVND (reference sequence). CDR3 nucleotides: TGTGCCAGTAGTATCGAGGGACTCCAGAACATTCAGTACTTC. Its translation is CASSIEGLQNIQYF.

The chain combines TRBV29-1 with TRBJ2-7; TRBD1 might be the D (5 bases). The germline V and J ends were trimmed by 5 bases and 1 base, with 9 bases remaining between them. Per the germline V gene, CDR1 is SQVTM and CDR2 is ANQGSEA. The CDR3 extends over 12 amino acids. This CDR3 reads CSVTGVSYEQYF. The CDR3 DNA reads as TGCAGCGTTACAGGAGTGTCCTACGAGCAGTACTTC.

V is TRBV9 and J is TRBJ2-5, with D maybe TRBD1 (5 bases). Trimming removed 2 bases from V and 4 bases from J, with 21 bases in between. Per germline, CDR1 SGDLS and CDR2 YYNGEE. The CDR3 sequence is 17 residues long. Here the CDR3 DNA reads TGTGCCAGCAGCGTCGGACCCCAACAGGCCATTACAGAGACCCAGTACTTC. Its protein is CASSVGPQQAITETQYF.

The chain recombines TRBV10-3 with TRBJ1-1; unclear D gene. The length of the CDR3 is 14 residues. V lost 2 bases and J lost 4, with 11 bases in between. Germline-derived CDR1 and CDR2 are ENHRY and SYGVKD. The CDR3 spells CAISEGLAPTEAFF. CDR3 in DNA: TGTGCCATCAGTGAGGGCCTCGCTCCCACTGAAGCTTTCTTT.

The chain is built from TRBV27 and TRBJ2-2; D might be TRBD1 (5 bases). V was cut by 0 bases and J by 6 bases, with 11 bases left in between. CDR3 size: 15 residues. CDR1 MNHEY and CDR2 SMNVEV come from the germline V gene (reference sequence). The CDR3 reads CASSLSGRVPGELFF. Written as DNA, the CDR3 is TGTGCCAGCAGTTTATCGGGCAGGGTTCCCGGGGAGCTGTTTTTT.

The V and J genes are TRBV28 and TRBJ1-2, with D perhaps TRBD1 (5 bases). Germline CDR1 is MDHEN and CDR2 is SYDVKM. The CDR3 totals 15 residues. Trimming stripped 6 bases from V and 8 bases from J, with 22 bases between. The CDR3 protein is CASRTTRTPVKGYTF. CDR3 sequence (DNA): TGTGCCAGCAGGACTACCCGGACACCCGTAAAGGGCTACACCTTC.

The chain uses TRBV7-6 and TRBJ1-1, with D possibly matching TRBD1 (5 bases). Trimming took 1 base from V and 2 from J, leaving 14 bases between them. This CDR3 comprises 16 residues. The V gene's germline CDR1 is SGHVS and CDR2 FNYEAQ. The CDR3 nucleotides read TGTGCCAGCAGCTTAGAAGGTGGACACTCTAACACTGAAGCTTTCTTT. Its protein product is CASSLEGGHSNTEAFF.

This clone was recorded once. CDR3 coding DNA: TGTGCCAGCAGCTTGGACAGGGGGGCGAGGGAGCAGTACTTC. Protein: CASSLDRGAREQYF. The chain couples TRBV5-4 to TRBJ2-7, with 8 nucleotides matching TRBD1. CDR1 and CDR2 from the germline V gene are SGHNT and YYREEE (reference sequence). This CDR3 is built from 14 residues. J gave up 7 bases and V 0 bases, and 6 bases lay outside the gene matches.

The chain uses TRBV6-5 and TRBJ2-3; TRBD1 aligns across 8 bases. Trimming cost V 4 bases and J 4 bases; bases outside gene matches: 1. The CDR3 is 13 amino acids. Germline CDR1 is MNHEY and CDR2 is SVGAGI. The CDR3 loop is CASSSGGADTQYF. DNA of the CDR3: TGTGCCAGCAGTTCAGGGGGCGCAGATACGCAGTATTTT.

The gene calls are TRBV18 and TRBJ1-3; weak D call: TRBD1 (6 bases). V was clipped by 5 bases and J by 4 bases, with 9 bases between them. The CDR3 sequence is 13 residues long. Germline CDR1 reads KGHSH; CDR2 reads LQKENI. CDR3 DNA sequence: TGTGCCAGCTCAGACGGGGGCGGAAACACCATATATTTT. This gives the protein CASSDGGGNTIYF.

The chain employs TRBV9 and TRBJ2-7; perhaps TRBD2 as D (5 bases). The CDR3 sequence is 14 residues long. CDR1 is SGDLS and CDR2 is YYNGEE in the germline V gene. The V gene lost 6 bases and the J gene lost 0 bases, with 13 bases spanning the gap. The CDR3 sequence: CASKEGLDSYEQYF. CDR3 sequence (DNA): TGTGCCAGCAAAGAAGGACTTGACTCCTACGAGCAGTACTTC.

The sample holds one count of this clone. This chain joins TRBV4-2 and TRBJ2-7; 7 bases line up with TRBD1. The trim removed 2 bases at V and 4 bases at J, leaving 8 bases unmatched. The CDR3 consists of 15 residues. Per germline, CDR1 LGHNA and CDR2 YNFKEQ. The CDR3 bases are TGTGCCAGCAGCCAACTAGGAGACAGGGTTTACGAGCAGTACTTC. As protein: CASSQLGDRVYEQYF.